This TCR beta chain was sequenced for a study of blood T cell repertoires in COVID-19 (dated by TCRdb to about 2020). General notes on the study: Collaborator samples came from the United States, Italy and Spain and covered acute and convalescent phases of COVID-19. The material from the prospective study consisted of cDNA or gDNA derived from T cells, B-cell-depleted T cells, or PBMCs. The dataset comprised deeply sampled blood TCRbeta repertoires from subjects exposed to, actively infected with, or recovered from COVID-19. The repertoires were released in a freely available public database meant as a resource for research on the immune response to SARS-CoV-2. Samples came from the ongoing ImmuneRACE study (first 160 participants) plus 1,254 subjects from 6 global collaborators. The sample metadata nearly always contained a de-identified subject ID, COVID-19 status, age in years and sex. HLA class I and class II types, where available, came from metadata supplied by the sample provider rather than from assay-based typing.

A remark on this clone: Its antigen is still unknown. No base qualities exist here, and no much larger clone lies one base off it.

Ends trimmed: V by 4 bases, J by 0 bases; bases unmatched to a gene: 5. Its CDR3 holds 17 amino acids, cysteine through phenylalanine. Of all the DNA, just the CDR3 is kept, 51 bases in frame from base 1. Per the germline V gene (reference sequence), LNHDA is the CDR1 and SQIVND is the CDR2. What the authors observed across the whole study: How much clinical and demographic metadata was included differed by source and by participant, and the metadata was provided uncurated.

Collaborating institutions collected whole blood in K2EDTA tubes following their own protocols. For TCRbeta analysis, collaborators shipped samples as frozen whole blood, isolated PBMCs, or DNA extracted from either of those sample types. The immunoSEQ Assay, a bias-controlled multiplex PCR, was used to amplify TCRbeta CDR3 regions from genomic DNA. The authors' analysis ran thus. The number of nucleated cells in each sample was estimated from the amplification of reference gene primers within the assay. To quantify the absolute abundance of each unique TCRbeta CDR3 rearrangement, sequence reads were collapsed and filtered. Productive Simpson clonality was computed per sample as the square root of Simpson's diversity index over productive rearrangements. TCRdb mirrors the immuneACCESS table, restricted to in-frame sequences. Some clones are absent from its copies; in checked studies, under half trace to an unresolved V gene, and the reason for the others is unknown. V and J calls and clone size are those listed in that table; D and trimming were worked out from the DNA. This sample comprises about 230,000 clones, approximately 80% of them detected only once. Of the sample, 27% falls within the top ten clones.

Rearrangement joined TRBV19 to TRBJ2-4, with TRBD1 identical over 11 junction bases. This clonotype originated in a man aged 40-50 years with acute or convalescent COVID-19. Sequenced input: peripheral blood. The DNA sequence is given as TGTGCCAGTAGTAGGGGGACAGGGGGTTTAGCCAAAAACATTCAGTACTTC. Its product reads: CASSRGTGGLAKNIQYF.